This TCR beta chain was observed in a study of blood T cell repertoires in COVID-19 (dated by TCRdb to 2018 to 2020). In terms of the full investigation: Samples from collaborators originated in the United States, Italy and Spain and spanned both the acute and convalescent phases of COVID-19. Subjects who had been exposed to COVID-19, were actively infected with it, or had recovered from it provided the deeply sampled blood TCRbeta repertoires that made up the dataset. The repertoires were made available in a free public database intended to serve as a resource for research on the immune response to SARS-CoV-2. The prospective study material was composed of cDNA or gDNA derived from T cells, B-cell-depleted T cells, or PBMCs. A de-identified subject ID, COVID-19 status, age in years and sex were almost always included in the sample metadata. Where available, HLA class I and class II types were obtained from metadata supplied by the sample provider rather than from assay-based typing. Samples were obtained from the ongoing ImmuneRACE study (first 160 participants) and from about 1,300 subjects provided by 6 global collaborators.

Participants in the prospective study were aged roughly 18 to 90 years, lived in under 30 United States geographic areas, and enrolled through a virtual design. In the prospective study, participants were assigned to cohorts based on the clinical history participants reported in a screening survey and a study questionnaire. Recovered participants in ImmuneRACE Cohort 3 were defined by two consecutive negative NP/OP PCR tests, clearance by a healthcare professional, or resolution of symptoms. In the prospective study, whole blood, serum and a nasopharyngeal or oropharyngeal swab were collected from each participant by mobile phlebotomists. Prospective study participants could optionally give additional blood draws and questionnaires over an approximately 2-month period. Before DNA extraction, blood samples from the prospective study were shipped at room temperature or frozen. Remarks on this clone: The specificity of this receptor is unknown. Base qualities were left out, and no much larger clone turns up one base away.

On the study overall, not on this receptor specifically: The amount of clinical and demographic metadata varied by source and participant and was provided uncurated.

The V end loses 3 bases and the J end loses 8 bases, and a stretch of 10 bases separates them. From the germline V gene, CDR1 is MNHNS and CDR2 is SASEGT. Counted from cysteine to phenylalanine, this CDR3 has 12 amino acids. Of the read, only the CDR3 DNA is kept; its 36 bases are in frame from base 1. The immunoSEQ Assay, a bias-controlled multiplex PCR, was used to amplify TCRbeta CDR3 regions from genomic DNA. The paper's data handling went like this. The number of nucleated cells in each sample was estimated from the amplification of reference gene primers within the assay. Sequence reads were collapsed and filtered to measure the absolute abundance of every unique TCRbeta CDR3 rearrangement. For each sample, productive Simpson clonality was calculated as the square root of Simpson's diversity index over productive rearrangements. TCRdb limited this immuneACCESS table to in-frame rearrangements with V and J called. A share of clones is missing; checked studies link under half to unresolved V genes, and the rest is unexplained. The V and J calls and clone size come from that table; D and trimming were worked out from the DNA. Present in this sample are some 500,000 clones, roughly 90% of which were seen just once. Together, the top ten hold less than 2% of the sample.

Rearrangement joined TRBV6-1 to TRBJ1-2; possibly the D gene is TRBD1, per 5 matching bases. Sequenced input: PBMCs or T cells enriched from blood (not recorded which). This TCR was sampled from a woman in her 40s who had recovered from COVID-19. The CDR3 protein: CASSDRVFGYTF. Read as DNA, the sequence is TGTGCCAGCAGTGACAGGGTTTTCGGCTACACCTTC.